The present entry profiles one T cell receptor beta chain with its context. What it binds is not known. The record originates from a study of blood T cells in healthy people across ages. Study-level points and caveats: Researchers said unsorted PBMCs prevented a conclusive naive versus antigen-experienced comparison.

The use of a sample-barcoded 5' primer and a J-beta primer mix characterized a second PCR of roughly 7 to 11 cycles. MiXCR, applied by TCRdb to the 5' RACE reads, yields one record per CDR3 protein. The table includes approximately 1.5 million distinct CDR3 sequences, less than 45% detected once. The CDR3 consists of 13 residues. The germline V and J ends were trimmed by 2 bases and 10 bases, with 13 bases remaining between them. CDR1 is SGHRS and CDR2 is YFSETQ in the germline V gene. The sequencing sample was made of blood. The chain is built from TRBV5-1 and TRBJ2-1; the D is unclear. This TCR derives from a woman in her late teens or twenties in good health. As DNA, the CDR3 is TGCGCCAGCAGCTTTGGCCAGATCCACGAGCAGTTCTTC. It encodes CASSFGQIHEQFF.